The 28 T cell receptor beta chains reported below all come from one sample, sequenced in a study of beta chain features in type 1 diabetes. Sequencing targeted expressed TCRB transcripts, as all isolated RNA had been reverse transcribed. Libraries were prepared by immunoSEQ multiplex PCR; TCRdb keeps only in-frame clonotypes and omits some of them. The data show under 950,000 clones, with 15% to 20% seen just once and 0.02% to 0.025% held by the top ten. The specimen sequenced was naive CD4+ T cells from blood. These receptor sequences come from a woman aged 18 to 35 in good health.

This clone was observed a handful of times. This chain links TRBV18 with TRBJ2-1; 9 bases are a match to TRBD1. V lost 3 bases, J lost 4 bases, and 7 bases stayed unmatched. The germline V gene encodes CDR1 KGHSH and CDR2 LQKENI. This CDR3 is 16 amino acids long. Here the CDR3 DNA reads TGTGCCAGCTCACCTTCGACAGGGGGGGGATACAATGAGCAGTTCTTC. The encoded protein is CASSPSTGGGYNEQFF. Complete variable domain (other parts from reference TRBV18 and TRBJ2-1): NAGVMQNPRHLVRRRGQEARLRCSPMKGHSHVYWYRQLPEEGLKFMVYLQKENIIDESGMPKERFSAEFPKEGPSILRIQQVVRGDSAAYFCASSPSTGGGYNEQFFGPGTRLTVL.

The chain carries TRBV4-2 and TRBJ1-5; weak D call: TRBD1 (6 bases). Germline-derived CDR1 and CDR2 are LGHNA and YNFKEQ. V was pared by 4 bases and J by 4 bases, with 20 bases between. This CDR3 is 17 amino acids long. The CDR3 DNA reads TGTGCCAGCAGCCCTGCGGTAAACAGGGCGGAAAATCAGCCCCAGCATTTT. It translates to CASSPAVNRAENQPQHF.

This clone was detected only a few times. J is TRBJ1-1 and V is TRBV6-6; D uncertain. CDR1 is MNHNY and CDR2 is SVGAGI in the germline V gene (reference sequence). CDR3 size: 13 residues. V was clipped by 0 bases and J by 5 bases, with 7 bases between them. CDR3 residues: CASSYSRETEAFF. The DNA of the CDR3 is TGTGCCAGCAGTTACTCTCGGGAAACTGAAGCTTTCTTT.

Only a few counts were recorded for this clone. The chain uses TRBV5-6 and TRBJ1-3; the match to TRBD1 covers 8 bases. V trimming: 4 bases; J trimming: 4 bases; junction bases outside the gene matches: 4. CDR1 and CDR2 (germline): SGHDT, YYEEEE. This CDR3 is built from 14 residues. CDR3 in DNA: TGTGCCAGCAGCCCGAGACAGGGGGGAAACACCATATATTTT. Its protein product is CASSPRQGGNTIYF.

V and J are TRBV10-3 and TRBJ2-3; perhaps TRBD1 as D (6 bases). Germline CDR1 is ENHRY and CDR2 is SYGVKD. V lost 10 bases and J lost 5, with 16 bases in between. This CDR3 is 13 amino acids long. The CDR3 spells CATQPTGQDTQYF. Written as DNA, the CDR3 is TGTGCCACCCAACCGACAGGTCAAGATACGCAGTATTTT.

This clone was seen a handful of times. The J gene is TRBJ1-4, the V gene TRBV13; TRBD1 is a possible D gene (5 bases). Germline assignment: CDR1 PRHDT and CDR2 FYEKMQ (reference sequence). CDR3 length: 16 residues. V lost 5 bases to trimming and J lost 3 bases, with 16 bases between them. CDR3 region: CASSLSFDRANEKLFF. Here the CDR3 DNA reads TGTGCCAGCAGCCTCTCCTTTGACAGAGCTAATGAAAAACTGTTTTTT.

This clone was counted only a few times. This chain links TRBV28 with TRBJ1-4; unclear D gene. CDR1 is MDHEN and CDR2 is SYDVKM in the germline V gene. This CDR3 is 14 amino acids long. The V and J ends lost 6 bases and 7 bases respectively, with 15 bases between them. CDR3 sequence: CASSPPEVVEKLFF. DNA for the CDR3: TGTGCCAGCAGCCCTCCCGAGGTAGTTGAAAAACTGTTTTTT. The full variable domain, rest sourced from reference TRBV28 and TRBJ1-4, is DVKVTQSSRYLVKRTGEKVFLECVQDMDHENMFWYRQDPGLGLRLIYFSYDVKMKEKGDIPEGYSVSREKKERFSLILESASTNQTSMYLCASSPPEVVEKLFFGSGTQLSVL.

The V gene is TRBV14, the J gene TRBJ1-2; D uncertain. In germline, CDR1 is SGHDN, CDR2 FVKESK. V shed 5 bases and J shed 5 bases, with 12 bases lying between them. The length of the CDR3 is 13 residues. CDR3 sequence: CASSGTEFYGYTF. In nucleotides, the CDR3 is TGTGCCAGCAGCGGTACCGAGTTTTATGGCTACACCTTC.

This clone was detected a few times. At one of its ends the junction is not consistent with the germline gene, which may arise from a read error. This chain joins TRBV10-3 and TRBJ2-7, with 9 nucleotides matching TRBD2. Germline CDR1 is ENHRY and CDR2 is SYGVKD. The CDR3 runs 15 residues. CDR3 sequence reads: CASSEGTSNTYEQYF. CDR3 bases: TGTGCCAGCAGTGAAGGGACTAGCAATACCTACGAGCAGTACTTC.

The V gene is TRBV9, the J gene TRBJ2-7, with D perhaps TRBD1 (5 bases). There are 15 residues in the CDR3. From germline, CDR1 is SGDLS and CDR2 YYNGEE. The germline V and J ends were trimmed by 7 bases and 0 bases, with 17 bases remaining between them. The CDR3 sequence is CASFPNLDSSYEQYF. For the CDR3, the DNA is TGTGCCAGCTTTCCTAATTTAGACAGCTCCTACGAGCAGTACTTC.

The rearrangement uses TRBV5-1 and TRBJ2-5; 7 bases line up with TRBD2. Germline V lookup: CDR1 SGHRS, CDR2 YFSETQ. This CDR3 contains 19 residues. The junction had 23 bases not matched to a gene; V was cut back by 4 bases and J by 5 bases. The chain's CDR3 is CASSPWGGQRQVLRETQYF. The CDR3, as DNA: TGCGCCAGCAGCCCTTGGGGGGGTCAACGGCAGGTCCTCCGGGAGACCCAGTACTTC.

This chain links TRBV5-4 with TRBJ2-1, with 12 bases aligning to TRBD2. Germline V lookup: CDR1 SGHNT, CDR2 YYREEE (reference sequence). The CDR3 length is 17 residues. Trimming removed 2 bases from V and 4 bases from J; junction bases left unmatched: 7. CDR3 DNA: TGTGCCAGCAGCTTCCGAGGACTAGCGGGAACTTACAATGAGCAGTTCTTC. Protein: CASSFRGLAGTYNEQFF.

In nucleotides, the CDR3 is TGTGCCAGTAGTATCGCCCAGGGGGGAGCCGAGACCCAGTACTTC. Translation: CASSIAQGGAETQYF. This sequence joins TRBV19 and TRBJ2-5; a possible D gene is TRBD1 (7 bases). V was shortened by 3 bases and J by 5 bases, with 16 bases between the two germline ends. Looked up from germline, CDR1 is LNHDA and CDR2 is SQIVND (reference sequence). The CDR3 extends over 15 amino acids.

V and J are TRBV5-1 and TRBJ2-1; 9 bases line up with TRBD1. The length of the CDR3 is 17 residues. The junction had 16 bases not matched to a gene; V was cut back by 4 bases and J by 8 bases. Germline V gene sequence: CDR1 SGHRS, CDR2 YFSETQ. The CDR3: CASSRSLMGQGSDEQFF. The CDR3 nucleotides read TGCGCCAGCAGCCGATCATTGATGGGACAGGGAAGCGATGAGCAGTTCTTC.

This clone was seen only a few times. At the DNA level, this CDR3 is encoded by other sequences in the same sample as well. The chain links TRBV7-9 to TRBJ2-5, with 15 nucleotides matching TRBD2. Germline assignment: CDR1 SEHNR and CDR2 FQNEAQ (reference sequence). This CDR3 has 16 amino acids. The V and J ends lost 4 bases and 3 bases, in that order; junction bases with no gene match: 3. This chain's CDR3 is CASSSGLAGGEETQYF. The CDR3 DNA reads TGTGCCAGCAGCTCTGGACTAGCGGGAGGGGAAGAGACCCAGTACTTC.

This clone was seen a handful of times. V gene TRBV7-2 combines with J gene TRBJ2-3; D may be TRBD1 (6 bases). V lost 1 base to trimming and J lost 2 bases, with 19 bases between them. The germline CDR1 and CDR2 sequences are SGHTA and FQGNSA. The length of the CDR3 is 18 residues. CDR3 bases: TGTGCCAGCAGCTTAGGTTGGGGGCGTACACCGCTCACAGATACGCAGTATTTT. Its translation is CASSLGWGRTPLTDTQYF.

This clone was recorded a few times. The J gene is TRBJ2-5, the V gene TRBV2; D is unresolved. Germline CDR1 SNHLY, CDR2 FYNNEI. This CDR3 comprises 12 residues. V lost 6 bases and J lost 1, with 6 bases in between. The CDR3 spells CASSLFQETQYF. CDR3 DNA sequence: TGTGCCAGCAGCCTGTTCCAAGAGACCCAGTACTTC.

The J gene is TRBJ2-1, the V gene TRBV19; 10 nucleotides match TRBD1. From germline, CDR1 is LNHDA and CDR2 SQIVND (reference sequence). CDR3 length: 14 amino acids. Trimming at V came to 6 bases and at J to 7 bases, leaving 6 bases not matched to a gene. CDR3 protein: CASSPGTGANEQFF. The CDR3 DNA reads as TGTGCCAGTAGCCCCGGGACAGGGGCTAATGAGCAGTTCTTC.

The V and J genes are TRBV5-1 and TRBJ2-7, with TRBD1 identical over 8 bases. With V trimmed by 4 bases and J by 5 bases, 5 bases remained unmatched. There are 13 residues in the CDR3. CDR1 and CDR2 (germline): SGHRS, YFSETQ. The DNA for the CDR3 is TGCGCCAGCAGCGCGGGACAGGTCGACGAGCAGTACTTC. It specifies CASSAGQVDEQYF.

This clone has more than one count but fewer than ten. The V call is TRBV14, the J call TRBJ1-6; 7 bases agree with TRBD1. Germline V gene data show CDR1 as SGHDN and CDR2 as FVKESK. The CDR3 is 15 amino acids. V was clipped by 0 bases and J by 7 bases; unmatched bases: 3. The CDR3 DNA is TGTGCCAGCAGCCAAGATCAGGGGGTCAATTCACCCCTCCACTTT. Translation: CASSQDQGVNSPLHF.

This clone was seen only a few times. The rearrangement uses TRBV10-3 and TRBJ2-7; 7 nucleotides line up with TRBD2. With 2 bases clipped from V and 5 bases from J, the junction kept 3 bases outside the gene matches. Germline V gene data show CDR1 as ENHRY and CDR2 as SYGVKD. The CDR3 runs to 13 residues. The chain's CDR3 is CAISEATSDEQYF. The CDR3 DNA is TGTGCCATCAGTGAGGCTACTAGCGACGAGCAGTACTTC.

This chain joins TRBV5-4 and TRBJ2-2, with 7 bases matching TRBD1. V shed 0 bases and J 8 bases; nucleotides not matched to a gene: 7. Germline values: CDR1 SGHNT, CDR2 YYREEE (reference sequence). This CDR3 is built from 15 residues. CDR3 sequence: CASSLVNPGGGELFF. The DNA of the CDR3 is TGTGCCAGCAGCTTGGTCAACCCAGGGGGTGGGGAGCTGTTTTTT.

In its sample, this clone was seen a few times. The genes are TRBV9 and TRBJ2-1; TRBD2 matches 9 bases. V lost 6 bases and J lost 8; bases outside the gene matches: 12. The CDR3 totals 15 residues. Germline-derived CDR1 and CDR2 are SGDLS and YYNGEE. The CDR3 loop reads CASNPQGLALHEQFF. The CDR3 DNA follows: TGTGCCAGCAACCCCCAGGGACTAGCCCTGCATGAGCAGTTCTTC.

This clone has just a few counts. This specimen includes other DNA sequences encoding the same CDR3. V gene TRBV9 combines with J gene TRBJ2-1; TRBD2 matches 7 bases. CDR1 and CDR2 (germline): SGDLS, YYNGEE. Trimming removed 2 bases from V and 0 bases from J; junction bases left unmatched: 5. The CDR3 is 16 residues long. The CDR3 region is CASSVGRGSSYNEQFF. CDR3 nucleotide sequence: TGTGCCAGCAGCGTGGGGCGGGGGAGCTCCTACAATGAGCAGTTCTTC.

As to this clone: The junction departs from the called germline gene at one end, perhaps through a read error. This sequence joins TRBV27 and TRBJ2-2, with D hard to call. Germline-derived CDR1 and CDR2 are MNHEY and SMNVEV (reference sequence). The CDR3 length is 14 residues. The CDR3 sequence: CASSLFPNTGELFF. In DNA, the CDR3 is TGTGCCAGCAGCTTATTTCCGAACACCGGGGAGCTGTTTTTT.

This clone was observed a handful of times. The CDR3 DNA reads TGTGCCAGCAGCGCGATAGGTACAGGGGGGAACACTGAAGCTTTCTTT. Protein sequence: CASSAIGTGGNTEAFF. This chain links TRBV11-1 with TRBJ1-1, with TRBD1 matching 8 bases. This CDR3 region has 16 residues. With 5 bases clipped from V and 1 base from J, the junction kept 9 bases outside the gene matches. Germline CDR1 reads SGHAT; CDR2 reads FQDESV (reference sequence).

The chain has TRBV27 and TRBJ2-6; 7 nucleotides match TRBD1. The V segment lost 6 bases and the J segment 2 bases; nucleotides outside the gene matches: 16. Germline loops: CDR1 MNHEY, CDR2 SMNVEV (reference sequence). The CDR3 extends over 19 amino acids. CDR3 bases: TGTGCCAGCAGACCCTCGAGCTTTAGACAGGGAACTGGGGCCAACGTCCTGACTTTC. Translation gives CASRPSSFRQGTGANVLTF.

The CDR3 reads CAISEWQRSGGNTEAFF. CDR3 DNA sequence: TGTGCCATCAGTGAGTGGCAACGAAGCGGGGGGAACACTGAAGCTTTCTTT. This chain links TRBV10-3 with TRBJ1-1; D possibly corresponds to TRBD1 (5 bases). V was shortened by 1 base and J by 1 base, with 16 bases between the two germline ends. Germline loops: CDR1 ENHRY, CDR2 SYGVKD. CDR3 length: 17 amino acids.